Reported below is one T cell receptor beta chain. Its antigen is not identified. The CDR3 is 15 residues long. V lost 3 bases and J lost 6; bases outside the gene matches: 6. Germline V gene data show CDR1 as MGHRA and CDR2 as YSYEKL. This entry belongs to a study of OX40 agonist ivuxolimab in advanced cancers. In the study overall: Treatment of patients was with ivuxolimab, an agonistic anti-OX40 (CD134) antibody. Study results and caveats: Blood T cells, both CD4+ and CD8+, expanded clonally by week 6 at 0.1 to 3.0 mg/kg.

The assay was immunoSEQ multiplex PCR, and TCRdb's table has in-frame clones only and misses some. The sample carries approximately 76,000 clones, 93% recorded once. Sequencing used CD4+ or CD8+ T cells sorted from blood, obtained in a trial of the OX40 agonist ivuxolimab. The rearrangement links TRBV4-1 to TRBJ1-4, with 8 bases fitting TRBD1. The clonotype was recovered from an adult with an advanced solid tumor such as melanoma, head and neck, liver or kidney cancer. CDR3: CASSQVGGQDEKLFF. CDR3 nucleotides: TGCGCCAGCAGCCAGGTTGGGGGACAGGATGAAAAACTGTTTTTT.